Reported below is one TCR beta chain. This CDR3 spans 14 amino acids. Germline V gene sequence: CDR1 SGHRS, CDR2 YFSETQ. V gave up 4 bases and J gave up 5 bases; unmatched junction bases: 1. This sample stems from a study of blood T cell repertoires in COVID-19. TCRdb's copy holds only in-frame clones and misses some; the assay was immunoSEQ multiplex PCR. The sample holds some 110,000 clones; roughly 80% are singletons and the top ten take about 2.5%. This sequence joins TRBV5-1 and TRBJ2-5, with 14 bases lining up with TRBD2. This receptor was taken from a man between 45 and 60 years old with acute or convalescent COVID-19. The sequenced sample was peripheral blood. CDR3 region: CASSGTSGSETQYF. As DNA, the CDR3 is TGCGCCAGCAGCGGGACTAGCGGGAGTGAGACCCAGTACTTC.